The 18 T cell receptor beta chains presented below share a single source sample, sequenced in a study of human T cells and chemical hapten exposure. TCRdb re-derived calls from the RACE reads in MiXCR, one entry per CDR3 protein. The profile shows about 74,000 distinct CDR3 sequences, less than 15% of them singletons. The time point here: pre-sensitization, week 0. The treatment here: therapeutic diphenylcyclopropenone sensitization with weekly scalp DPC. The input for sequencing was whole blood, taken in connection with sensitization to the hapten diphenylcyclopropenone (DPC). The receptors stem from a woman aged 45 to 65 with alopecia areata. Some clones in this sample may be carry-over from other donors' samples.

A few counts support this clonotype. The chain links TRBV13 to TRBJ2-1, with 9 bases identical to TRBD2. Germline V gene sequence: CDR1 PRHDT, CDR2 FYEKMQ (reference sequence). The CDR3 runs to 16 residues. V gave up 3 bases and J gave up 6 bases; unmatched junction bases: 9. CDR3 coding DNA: TGTGCCAGCAGCTTTTCTTTTGGCGGGAGGGCCAATGAGCAGTTCTTC. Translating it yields CASSFSFGGRANEQFF. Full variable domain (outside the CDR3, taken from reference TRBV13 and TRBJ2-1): AAGVIQSPRHLIKEKRETATLKCYPIPRHDTVYWYQQGPGQDPQFLISFYEKMQSDKGSIPDRFSAQQFSDYHSELNMSSLELGDSALYFCASSFSFGGRANEQFFGPGTRLTVL.

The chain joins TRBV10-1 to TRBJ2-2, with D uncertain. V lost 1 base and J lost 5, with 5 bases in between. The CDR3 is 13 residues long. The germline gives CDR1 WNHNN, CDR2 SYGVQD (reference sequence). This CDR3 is CASSEFKTGELFF. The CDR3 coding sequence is TGCGCCAGCAGTGAGTTCAAGACCGGGGAGCTGTTTTTT.

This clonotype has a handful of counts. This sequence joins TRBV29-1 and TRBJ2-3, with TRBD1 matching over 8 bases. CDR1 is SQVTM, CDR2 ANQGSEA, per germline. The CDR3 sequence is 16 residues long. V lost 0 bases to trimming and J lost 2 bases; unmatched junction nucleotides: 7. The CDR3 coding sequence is TGCAGCGTTGAAGACCTGGACAGGGTGGACACAGATACGCAGTATTTT. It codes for CSVEDLDRVDTDTQYF.

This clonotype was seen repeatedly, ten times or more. The CDR3 DNA is TGTGCCAGCTCACCGGGACAGGGGTTGAATGAGCAGTTCTTC. It specifies CASSPGQGLNEQFF. The rearrangement uses TRBV18 and TRBJ2-1; 10 bases match TRBD1. V gave up 3 bases and J gave up 7 bases; unmatched junction bases: 3. The V gene's germline CDR1 is KGHSH and CDR2 LQKENI. The CDR3 is 14 amino acids.

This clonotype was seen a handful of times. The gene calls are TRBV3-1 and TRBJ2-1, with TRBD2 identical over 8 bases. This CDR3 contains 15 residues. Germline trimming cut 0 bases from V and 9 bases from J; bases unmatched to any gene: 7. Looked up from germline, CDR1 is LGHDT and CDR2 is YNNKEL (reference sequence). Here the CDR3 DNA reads TGTGCCAGCAGCCAAGAATCAGCGGGAGTCAGTGAGCAGTTCTTC. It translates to CASSQESAGVSEQFF.

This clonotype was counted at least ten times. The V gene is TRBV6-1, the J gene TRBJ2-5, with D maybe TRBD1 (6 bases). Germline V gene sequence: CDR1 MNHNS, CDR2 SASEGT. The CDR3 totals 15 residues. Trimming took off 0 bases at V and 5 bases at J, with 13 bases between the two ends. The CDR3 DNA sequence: TGTGCCAGCAGTGAAGCGACAGGCCCGCGGGAGACCCAGTACTTC. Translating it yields CASSEATGPRETQYF.

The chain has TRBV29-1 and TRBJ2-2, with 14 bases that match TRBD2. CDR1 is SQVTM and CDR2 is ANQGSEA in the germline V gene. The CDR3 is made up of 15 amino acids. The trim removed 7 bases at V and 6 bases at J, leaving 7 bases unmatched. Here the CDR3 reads CSARLAGGPAGELFF. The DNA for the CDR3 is TGCAGCGCCAGACTAGCGGGAGGGCCTGCCGGGGAGCTGTTTTTT.

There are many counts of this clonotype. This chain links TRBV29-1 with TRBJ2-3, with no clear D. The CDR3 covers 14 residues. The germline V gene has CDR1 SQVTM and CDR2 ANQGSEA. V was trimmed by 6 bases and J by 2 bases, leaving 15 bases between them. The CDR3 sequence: CSVSPRRHTDTQYF. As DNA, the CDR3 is TGCAGCGTATCACCGCGGCGACACACAGATACGCAGTATTTT.

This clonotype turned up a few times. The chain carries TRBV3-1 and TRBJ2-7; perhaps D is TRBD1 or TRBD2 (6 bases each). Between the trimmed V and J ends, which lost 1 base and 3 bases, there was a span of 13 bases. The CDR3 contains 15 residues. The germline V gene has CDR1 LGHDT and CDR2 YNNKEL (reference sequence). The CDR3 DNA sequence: TGTGCCAGCAGCCAAGGGGCGGGGACATACTACGAGCAGTACTTC. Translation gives CASSQGAGTYYEQYF.

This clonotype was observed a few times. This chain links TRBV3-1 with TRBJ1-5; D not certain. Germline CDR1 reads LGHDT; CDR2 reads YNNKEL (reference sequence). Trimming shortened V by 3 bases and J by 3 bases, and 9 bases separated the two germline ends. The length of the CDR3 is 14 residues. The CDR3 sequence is CASSQGNSNQPQHF. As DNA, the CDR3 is TGTGCCAGCAGCCAGGGTAACTCCAATCAGCCCCAGCATTTT.

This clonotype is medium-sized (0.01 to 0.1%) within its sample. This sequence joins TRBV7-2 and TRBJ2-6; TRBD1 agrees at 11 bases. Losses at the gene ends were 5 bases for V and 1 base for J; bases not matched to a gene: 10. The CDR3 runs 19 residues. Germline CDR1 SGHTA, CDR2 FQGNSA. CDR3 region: CASSPQPGTGGSGANVLTF. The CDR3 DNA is TGTGCCAGCAGCCCCCAGCCCGGGACAGGGGGATCTGGGGCCAACGTCCTGACTTTC.

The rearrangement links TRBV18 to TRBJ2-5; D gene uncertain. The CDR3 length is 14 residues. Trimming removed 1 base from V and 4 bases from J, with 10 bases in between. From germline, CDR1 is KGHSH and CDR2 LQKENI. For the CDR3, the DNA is TGTGCCAGCTCACCACAAGCAGCCGGAGAGACCCAGTACTTC. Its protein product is CASSPQAAGETQYF.

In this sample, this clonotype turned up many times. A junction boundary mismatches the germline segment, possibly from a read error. CDR3 nucleotides: TGTGCCAGCTCCCCACCCGGGGCGGGTAGCAATCAGCCCCAGCATTTT. Its protein product is CASSPPGAGSNQPQHF. The chain combines TRBV18 with TRBJ1-5; tentative D call: TRBD1 (5 bases). The CDR3 loop spans 16 amino acids. The germline CDR1 and CDR2 sequences are KGHSH and LQKENI.

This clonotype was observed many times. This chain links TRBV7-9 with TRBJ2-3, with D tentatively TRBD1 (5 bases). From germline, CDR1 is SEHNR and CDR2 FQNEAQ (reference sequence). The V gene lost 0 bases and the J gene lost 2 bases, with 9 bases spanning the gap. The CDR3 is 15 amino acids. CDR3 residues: CASSLASTATDTQYF. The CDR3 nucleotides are TGTGCCAGCAGCTTAGCCTCGACAGCCACAGATACGCAGTATTTT. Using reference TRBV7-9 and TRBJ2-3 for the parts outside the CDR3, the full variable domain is DTGVSQNPRHKITKRGQNVTFRCDPISEHNRLYWYRQTLGQGPEFLTYFQNEAQLEKSRLLSDRFSAERPKGSFSTLEIQRTEQGDSAMYLCASSLASTATDTQYFGPGTRLTVL.

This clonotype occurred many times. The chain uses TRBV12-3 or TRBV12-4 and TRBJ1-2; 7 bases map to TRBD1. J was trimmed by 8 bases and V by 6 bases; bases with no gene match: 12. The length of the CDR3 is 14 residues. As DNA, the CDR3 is TGTGCCAGCAGCCACTCCGACAGGGATAGGGGCTACACCTTC. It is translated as CASSHSDRDRGYTF.

CDR3 DNA: TGTGCCAGCAGCCCCCGACAGGGTTCGGGCACTGAAGCTTTCTTT. Translating it yields CASSPRQGSGTEAFF. This chain uses TRBV11-2 with TRBJ1-1; 7 bases match TRBD1. With V trimmed by 5 bases and J by 4 bases, 10 bases remained unmatched. CDR1 and CDR2 from the germline V gene are SGHAT and FQNNGV. This CDR3 is built from 15 residues.

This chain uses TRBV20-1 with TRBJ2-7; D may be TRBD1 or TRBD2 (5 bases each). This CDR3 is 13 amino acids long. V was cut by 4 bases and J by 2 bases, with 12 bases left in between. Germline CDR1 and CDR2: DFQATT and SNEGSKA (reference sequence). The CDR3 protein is CSAIPGPTYEQYF. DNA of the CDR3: TGCAGTGCTATACCGGGACCCACCTACGAGCAGTACTTC.

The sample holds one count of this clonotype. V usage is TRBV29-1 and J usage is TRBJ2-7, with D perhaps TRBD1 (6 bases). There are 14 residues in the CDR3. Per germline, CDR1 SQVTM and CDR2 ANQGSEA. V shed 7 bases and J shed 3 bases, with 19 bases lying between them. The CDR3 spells CSAVGTTKIYEQYF. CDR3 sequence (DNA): TGCAGCGCCGTCGGGACAACGAAGATCTACGAGCAGTACTTC.